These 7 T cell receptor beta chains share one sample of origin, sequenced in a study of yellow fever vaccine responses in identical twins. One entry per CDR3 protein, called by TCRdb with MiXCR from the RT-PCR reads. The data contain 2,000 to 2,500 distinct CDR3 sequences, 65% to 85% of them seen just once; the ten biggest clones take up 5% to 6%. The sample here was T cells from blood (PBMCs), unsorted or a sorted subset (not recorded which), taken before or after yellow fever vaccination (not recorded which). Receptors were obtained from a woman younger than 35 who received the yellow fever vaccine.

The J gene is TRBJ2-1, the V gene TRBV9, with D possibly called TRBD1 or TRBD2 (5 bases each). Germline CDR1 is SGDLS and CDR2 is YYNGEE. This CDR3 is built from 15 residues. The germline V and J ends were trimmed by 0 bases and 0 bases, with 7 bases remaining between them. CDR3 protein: CASSVDGTSYNEQFF. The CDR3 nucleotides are TGTGCCAGCAGCGTAGATGGGACCTCCTACAATGAGCAGTTCTTC.

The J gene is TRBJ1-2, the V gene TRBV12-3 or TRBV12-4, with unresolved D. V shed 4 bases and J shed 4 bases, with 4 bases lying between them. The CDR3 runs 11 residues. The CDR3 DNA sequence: TGTGCCAGCAGTTCGGGCTATGGCTACACCTTC. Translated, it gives CASSSGYGYTF.

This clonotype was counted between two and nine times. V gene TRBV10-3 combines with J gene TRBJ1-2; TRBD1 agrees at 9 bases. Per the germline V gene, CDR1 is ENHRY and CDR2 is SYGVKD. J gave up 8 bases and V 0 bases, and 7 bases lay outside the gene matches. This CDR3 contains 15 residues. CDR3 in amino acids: CAISESNTGGRGYTF. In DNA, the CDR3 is TGTGCCATCAGTGAGTCGAACACAGGGGGCCGGGGCTACACCTTC.

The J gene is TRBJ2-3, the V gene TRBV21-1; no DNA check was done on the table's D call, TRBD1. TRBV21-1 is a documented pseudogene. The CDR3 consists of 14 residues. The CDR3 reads CASSIRQGTDTQYF. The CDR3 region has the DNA TGTGCCAGCAGCATACGACAGGGGACAGATACGCAGTATTTT.

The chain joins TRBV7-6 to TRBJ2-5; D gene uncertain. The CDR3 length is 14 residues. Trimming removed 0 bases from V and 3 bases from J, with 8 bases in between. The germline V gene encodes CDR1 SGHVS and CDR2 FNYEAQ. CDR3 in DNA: TGTGCCAGCAGCTTAGCAGGCCGAGAAGAGACCCAGTACTTC. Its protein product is CASSLAGREETQYF.

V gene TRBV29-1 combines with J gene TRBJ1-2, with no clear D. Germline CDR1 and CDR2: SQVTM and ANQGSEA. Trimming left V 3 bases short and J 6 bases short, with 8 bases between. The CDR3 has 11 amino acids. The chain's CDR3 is CSVDIGDGYTF. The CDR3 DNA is TGCAGCGTTGATATTGGGGATGGCTACACCTTC. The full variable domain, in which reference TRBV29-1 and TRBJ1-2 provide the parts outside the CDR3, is SAVISQKPSRDICQRGTSLTIQCQVDSQVTMMFWYRQQPGQSLTLIATANQGSEATYESGFVIDKFPISRPNLTFSTLTVSNMSPEDSSIYLCSVDIGDGYTFGSGTRLTVV.

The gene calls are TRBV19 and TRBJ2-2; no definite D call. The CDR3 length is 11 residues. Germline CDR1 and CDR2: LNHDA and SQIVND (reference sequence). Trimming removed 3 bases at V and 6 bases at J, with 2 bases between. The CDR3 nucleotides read TGTGCCAGTAGTATCCCCGGGGAGCTGTTTTTT. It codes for CASSIPGELFF.